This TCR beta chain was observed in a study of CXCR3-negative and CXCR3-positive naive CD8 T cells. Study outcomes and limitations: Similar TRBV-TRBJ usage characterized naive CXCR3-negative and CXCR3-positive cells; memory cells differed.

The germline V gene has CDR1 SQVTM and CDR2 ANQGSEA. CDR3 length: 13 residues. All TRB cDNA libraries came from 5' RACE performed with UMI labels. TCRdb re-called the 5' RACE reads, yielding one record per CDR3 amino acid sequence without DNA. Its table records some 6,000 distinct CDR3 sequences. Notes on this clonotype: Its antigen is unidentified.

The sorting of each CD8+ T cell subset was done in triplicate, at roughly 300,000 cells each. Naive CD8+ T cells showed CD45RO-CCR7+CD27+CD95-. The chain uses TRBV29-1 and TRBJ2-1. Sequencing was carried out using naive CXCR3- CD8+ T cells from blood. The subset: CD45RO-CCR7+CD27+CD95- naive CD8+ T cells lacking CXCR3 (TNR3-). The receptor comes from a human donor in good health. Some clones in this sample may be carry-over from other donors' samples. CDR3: CSVDRASYNEQFF.